One sample yielded the 3 T cell receptor beta chains listed below, sequenced in a study of post-analysis software for immune sequencing data. The study, taken as a whole, reports: Five or six TRBV segments were more frequent in patients than controls; TRBV5-6, TRBV5-1 and TRBV20-1 belonged to this group.

Antigens of these TCRs are unknown. The authors incorporated unique molecular identifiers into the TCR beta cDNA libraries. TCRdb re-called the PCR reads with MiXCR, one entry per CDR3 protein. The table includes approximately 460,000 distinct CDR3 sequences, approximately 45% detected once. Sequencing was carried out using blood. The source is a girl aged 5 to 17 with multiple sclerosis.

Comment on this clonotype: A read error is likely, as this CDR3 ends without the conserved phenylalanine or tryptophan. This chain joins TRBV7-2 and TRBJ2-1; either TRBD1 or TRBD2 may supply D (5 bases each). V was shortened by 5 bases and J by 0 bases, with 11 bases between the two germline ends. The CDR3 has 15 residues. The germline V gene encodes CDR1 SGHTA and CDR2 FQGNSA. This CDR3 reads CASSLRETSYNEQFY. The CDR3 DNA reads TGTGCCAGCAGCCTCAGGGAGACCTCCTACAATGAGCAGTTCTAC.

This clonotype appeared a few times. The chain uses TRBV28 and TRBJ2-7; D may be TRBD1 or TRBD2 (5 bases each). The CDR3 runs 19 residues. Deletions cut 4 bases from V and 2 bases from J, with 27 bases between. The V gene's germline CDR1 is MDHEN and CDR2 SYDVKM. The CDR3: CASSSPAFGPGPPPYEQYF. The CDR3 region has the DNA TGTGCCAGCAGTTCGCCCGCTTTTGGCCCGGGACCACCTCCCTACGAGCAGTACTTC.

This chain uses TRBV20-1 with TRBJ2-2, with 8 bases that match TRBD2. The junction had 4 bases not matched to a gene; V was cut back by 1 base and J by 3 bases. CDR3 length: 15 amino acids. Germline V gene lookup returns CDR1 DFQATT and CDR2 SNEGSKA (reference sequence). In DNA form, the CDR3 reads TGCAGTGCTAGAGTAGCGGGACGGTACACCGGGGAGCTGTTTTTT. Its protein is CSARVAGRYTGELFF.